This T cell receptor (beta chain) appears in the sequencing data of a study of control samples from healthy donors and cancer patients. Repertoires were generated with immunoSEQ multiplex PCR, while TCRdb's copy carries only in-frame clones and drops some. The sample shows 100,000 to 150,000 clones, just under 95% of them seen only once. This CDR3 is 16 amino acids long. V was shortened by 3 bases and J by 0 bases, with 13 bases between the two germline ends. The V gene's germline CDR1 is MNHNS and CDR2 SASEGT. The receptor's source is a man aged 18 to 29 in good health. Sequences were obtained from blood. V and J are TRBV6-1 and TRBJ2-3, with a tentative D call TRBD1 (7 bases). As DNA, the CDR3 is TGTGCCAGCAGTGAGCTGACAGGGACTAGCACAGATACGCAGTATTTT. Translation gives CASSELTGTSTDTQYF.